Listed below are T cell receptor beta chains from one sample, sequenced in a study of cytomegalovirus exposure and HLA in healthy donors. Profiling relied on immunoSEQ multiplex PCR, and the TCRdb table lists in-frame clones only, not all of them. The table has approximately 190,000 clones, about 12% seen once. The specimen was PBMCs. Every receptor here comes from a man aged 45 to 65 in good health and CMV-seropositive. The CDR3 runs from the conserved cysteine through the conserved F or W. The D gene is left open where the match is weak. Expanded clones are given a class, and other clones once, few, many or no size at all.

d_gene,abundance,j_gene,v_gene,CDR3nt,CDR3aa
TRBD2,few,TRBJ2-5,TRBV10-1,TGCGCCAGCAGTGAGGCTAGCGGGGGCCAAGAGACCCAGTACTTC,CASSEASGGQETQYF
TRBD2,NA,TRBJ2-1,TRBV7-6,TGTGCCAGCAGCCCCGCCGAAGCGGGGGGACCCTACAATGAGCAGTTCTTC,CASSPAEAGGPYNEQFF
NA,few,TRBJ2-5,TRBV27,TGTGCCAGCAGTTCAAGGGGTATGGTCCAAGAGACCCAGTACTTC,CASSSRGMVQETQYF
NA,NA,TRBJ1-4,TRBV9,TGTGCCAGCAGCGTACAACAGGGCACTAATGAAAAACTGTTTTTT,CASSVQQGTNEKLFF
TRBD2,NA,TRBJ2-3,TRBV5-6,TGTGCCAGCATCATTGAGCGGGGTGAGGATACGCAGTATTTT,CASIIERGEDTQYF
TRBD1,NA,TRBJ1-1,TRBV15,TGTGCCACCAGCAGAGGGAGGACAGGGGGCGGTACTCTTGAAGCTTTCTTT,CATSRGRTGGGTLEAFF
NA,few,TRBJ2-3,TRBV29-1,TGCAGCGTTGAAAAGGGGACAGATACGCAGTATTTT,CSVEKGTDTQYF
TRBD2,NA,TRBJ2-6,TRBV7-2,TGTGCCAGCAGCCTGAACGGGGGGGTTATTAGCTCTGGGGCCAACGTCCTGACTTTC,CASSLNGGVISSGANVLTF
NA,few,TRBJ1-1,TRBV5-6,TGTGCCAGCAGCCCCGATAGGGGCTGGAACACTGAAGCTTTCTTT,CASSPDRGWNTEAFF
NA,few,TRBJ1-4,TRBV5-1,TGCGCCAGCAGCTTGAGAGGGTTGTCCGAAAAACTGTTTTTT,CASSLRGLSEKLFF
NA,NA,TRBJ1-4,TRBV5-4,TGTGCCAGCAGCCTGGGTGGGGGCAGGGGAGATGAAAAACTGTTTTTT,CASSLGGGRGDEKLFF
NA,few,TRBJ1-2,TRBV28,TGTGCCAGCAGTCCCGGGGGGGCGGATTATGGCTACACCTTC,CASSPGGADYGYTF
NA,few,TRBJ1-4,TRBV11-1,TGTGCCAGCAGCGATACAGGGTTCGGTGAAAAACTGTTTTTT,CASSDTGFGEKLFF
TRBD1,NA,TRBJ2-4,TRBV18,TGTGCCAGCTCCCGGGACAGGGGGAAAAGCATTCAGTACTTC,CASSRDRGKSIQYF
TRBD1,few,TRBJ1-5,TRBV7-2,TGTGCCAGCAGCTCAGACAGGGGGGGCAATCAGCCCCAGCATTTT,CASSSDRGGNQPQHF
TRBD1,few,TRBJ1-2,TRBV4-2,TGTGCCAGCAGCCGAGACAGGGGGAAAGACTATGGCTACACCTTC,CASSRDRGKDYGYTF
NA,few,TRBJ1-6,TRBV10-3,TGTGCCATCAAAGAGCTCTATAATTCACCCCTCCACTTT,CAIKELYNSPLHF
TRBD1,once,TRBJ2-3,TRBV12-5,TGTGCTAGTGGTTTGACAGGGGACATAGATACGCAGTATTTT,CASGLTGDIDTQYF
NA,NA,TRBJ2-2,TRBV2,TGTGCCAGCAGTGAAAAATTCGCCGGGGAGCTGTTTTTT,CASSEKFAGELFF
TRBD1,few,TRBJ2-3,TRBV11-3,TGTGCCAGCACCAAGGACAGGAGGCAGTATTTT,CASTKDRRQYF